This TCR beta chain was recorded in a study of lymphopenia after photon versus proton radiotherapy. Some clones are missing from TCRdb's copy, which holds only in-frame ones; the method was immunoSEQ multiplex PCR. The sample has 35,000 to 40,000 clones, under 90% seen once. As for this clone: Its antigen is not identified.

CDR3 length: 14 amino acids. Germline CDR1 MNHEY, CDR2 SVGAGI. Trimming removed 4 bases from V and 6 bases from J, with 12 bases in between. Study-level findings and limits: Larger post-nadir TCR diversity loss correlated inversely with survival in deceased patients.

Sequenced here: peripheral blood, sampled from a patient treated with photon-based radiotherapy. The chain links TRBV6-5 to TRBJ2-2; D is undetermined. This receptor was obtained from a man aged 45 to 65 with gastric cancer. The CDR3 sequence is CASSSEPRAGELFF. CDR3 sequence (DNA): TGTGCCAGCAGTTCAGAACCAAGAGCCGGGGAGCTGTTTTTT.